The text below deals with one TCR beta chain. Its target is not known. Sample donors were healthy Caucasian individuals that came from Russia, aged 6 to 90. A sample-barcoded 5' primer and a J-beta primer mix were used in a second PCR of about 7 to 12 cycles. Template switching added a 12-random-nucleotide identifier to every cDNA molecule. TCRdb re-called the 5' RACE reads with MiXCR, one entry per CDR3 protein. The table records about 1.8 million distinct CDR3 sequences, about 50% of them present only once. This sample stems from a study of blood T cells in healthy people across ages. General study results and limits: It was not known whether donors were CMV positive (a possible confounder of expanded clonotype changes).

Per germline, CDR1 MDHEN and CDR2 SYDVKM. The CDR3 has 18 residues. With V trimmed by 6 bases and J by 0 bases, 10 bases remained unmatched. The V gene is TRBV28, the J gene TRBJ2-6; 8 nucleotides match TRBD1. Sequencing was carried out using blood. The sequence came from a woman in her 40s in good health. The CDR3 spells CASSSGQGARSGANVLTF. The CDR3 bases are TGTGCCAGCAGCTCCGGACAGGGTGCCCGCTCTGGGGCCAACGTCCTGACTTTC.